This T cell receptor beta chain appears in the sequencing data of a study of vaccination effects on CD4 cells after COVID-19. Comment on this clone: Antigen specificity is unknown.

The table came from immunoSEQ multiplex PCR; TCRdb's copy has only in-frame clones and leaves some out. The profile shows around 79,000 clones, 74% of them singletons. The V and J ends lost 6 bases and 9 bases respectively, with 18 bases between them. The germline V gene has CDR1 LNHDA and CDR2 SQIVND (reference sequence). The CDR3 has 14 residues. Antigen-specific CD4+ T cells were expanded with viral peptide pools in the ViraFEST assay before sequencing. It was after roughly 11 days of culture that CD4+ T cells were isolated. The sequence came from a human donor who received a COVID-19 vaccine. V and J are TRBV19 and TRBJ2-1; D is uncertain. Sequenced here: CD4+ T cells from PBMCs cultured with HCoV-229E spike peptides, sampled before COVID-19 vaccination. As DNA, the CDR3 is TGTGCCAGTAGCCCCCAGAGCTCATGGGGTGAGCAGTTCTTC. The encoded protein is CASSPQSSWGEQFF.